Listed below are T cell receptor beta chains from one sample, sequenced in a study of blood T cell repertoires in COVID-19. TCRdb's table, derived via immunoSEQ multiplex PCR, lists solely in-frame clones and lacks some. Here the sample spans roughly 110,000 clones, 75% to 85% being singletons. Sequencing was done on a sample of peripheral blood. These receptors were collected from a man between 65 and 85 years old with acute or convalescent COVID-19. CDR3s include the opening cysteine and the closing phenylalanine or tryptophan. A D gene is named only where the DNA matches it firmly. Rows may omit the clone size; those that give it use once, few, many or a size class.

size | D | J | V | CDR3 | DNA
- | TRBD1 | TRBJ2-7 | TRBV6-6 | CASSLYTTGSYEQYF | TGTGCCAGCAGCCTATATACGACAGGGTCCTACGAGCAGTACTTC
- | TRBD2 | TRBJ2-5 | TRBV5-6 | CASSLFLAGAETQYF | TGTGCCAGCAGCTTGTTCCTAGCGGGAGCCGAGACCCAGTACTTC
- | TRBD1 | TRBJ1-4 | TRBV3-1/TRBV3-2 | CASSQSDRGGEKLFF | TGTGCCAGCAGCCAATCGGACAGGGGAGGGGAAAAACTGTTTTTT
- | TRBD2 | TRBJ2-3 | TRBV28 | CASSPYSGGALDTQYF | TGTGCCAGCAGTCCCTATAGCGGGGGGGCGTTAGATACGCAGTATTTT
- | TRBD1 | TRBJ1-2 | TRBV12-3/TRBV12-4 | CASSGQGNGYTF | TGTGCCAGCAGCGGACAGGGGAATGGCTACACCTTC
- | - | TRBJ1-1 | TRBV6-5 | CASSYLGPSQAFF | TGTGCCAGCAGCTACTTGGGCCCGTCACAAGCTTTCTTT
- | - | TRBJ1-2 | TRBV4-1 | CASRGGSGLNYGYTF | TGCGCCAGCAGGGGGGGGTCGGGCCTGAACTATGGCTACACCTTC
- | - | TRBJ1-3 | TRBV28 | CASTPPPGLSGNTIYF | TGTGCCAGCACCCCCCCGCCAGGTCTCTCTGGAAACACCATATATTTT
- | TRBD1 | TRBJ1-5 | TRBV15 | CATSTLEGAGQPQHF | TGTGCCACCAGCACGCTTGAGGGGGCGGGTCAGCCCCAGCATTTT
once | - | TRBJ1-2 | TRBV28 | CASSFGGVNYGYTF | TGTGCCAGCAGTTTCGGGGGAGTTAACTATGGCTACACCTTC
- | TRBD1 | TRBJ2-3 | TRBV2 | CASRAQTGVRTDTQYF | TGTGCCAGCAGGGCCCAGACAGGGGTACGCACAGATACGCAGTATTTT
- | TRBD2 | TRBJ2-3 | TRBV9 | CASSADGLAASTDTQYF | TGTGCCAGCAGCGCTGATGGACTAGCGGCAAGCACAGATACGCAGTATTTT
- | - | TRBJ1-2 | TRBV2 | CASNEGRYGYTF | TGTGCCAGCAACGAGGGCCGCTATGGCTACACCTTC
- | TRBD1 | TRBJ1-1 | TRBV19 | CASKWQGVNTEAFF | TGTGCCAGTAAATGGCAGGGGGTCAACACTGAAGCTTTCTTT
once | - | TRBJ1-3 | TRBV15 | CATSQRNTIYF | TGTGCCACCAGCCAGAGAAACACCATATATTTT
- | - | TRBJ1-1 | TRBV28 | CASSSGVNTEAFF | TGTGCCAGCAGCTCAGGGGTGAACACTGAAGCTTTCTTT
few | TRBD1 | TRBJ1-1 | TRBV19 | CASSVRGLNTEAFF | TGTGCCAGTAGTGTCAGGGGGCTTAACACTGAAGCTTTCTTT
few | - | TRBJ1-5 | TRBV6-5 | CASSYSYNQPQHF | TGTGCCAGCAGTTACAGCTACAATCAGCCCCAGCATTTT
- | - | TRBJ2-4 | TRBV7-9 | CASSLEPGTKNIQYF | TGTGCCAGCAGCTTAGAGCCAGGGACCAAAAACATTCAGTACTTC
- | - | TRBJ1-1 | TRBV3-1/TRBV3-2 | CASSPDTEAFF | TGTGCCAGCAGCCCTGACACTGAAGCTTTCTTT
- | - | TRBJ1-4 | TRBV6-6 | CASRRQSINEKLFF | TGTGCCAGCAGAAGACAGTCAATTAATGAAAAACTGTTTTTT
- | - | TRBJ2-1 | TRBV29-1 | CSVATRATDEQFF | TGCAGCGTTGCCACTCGCGCTACGGATGAGCAGTTCTTC
- | TRBD1 | TRBJ2-7 | TRBV5-4 | CASSWGQDKTYEQYF | TGTGCCAGCAGCTGGGGACAGGACAAAACCTACGAGCAGTACTTC
once | - | TRBJ1-2 | TRBV30 | CAAGSYGYTF | TGTGCCGCGGGGTCCTATGGCTACACCTTC
- | TRBD1 | TRBJ1-4 | TRBV12-3/TRBV12-4 | CASSPSGTAKLFF | TGTGCCAGCAGTCCCTCGGGGACAGCAAAACTGTTTTTT
few | TRBD1 | TRBJ1-5 | TRBV28 | CASSSQGVIDQPQHF | TGTGCCAGCAGTTCTCAGGGGGTCATCGATCAGCCCCAGCATTTT
- | TRBD2 | TRBJ2-2 | TRBV9 | CASSVAGASNTGELFF | TGTGCCAGCAGCGTCGCGGGAGCGTCGAACACCGGGGAGCTGTTTTTT
- | TRBD2 | TRBJ2-7 | TRBV5-4 | CASSQTSREQYF | TGTGCCAGCAGCCAGACTAGCCGCGAGCAGTACTTC
- | - | TRBJ2-7 | TRBV7-9 | CASSPVGGGAGEQYF | TGTGCCAGCAGCCCAGTTGGGGGGGGCGCGGGCGAGCAGTACTTC
- | - | TRBJ2-7 | TRBV27 | CASRNYPAYEQYF | TGTGCCAGCAGGAATTACCCGGCCTACGAGCAGTACTTC
once | - | TRBJ2-2 | TRBV7-3 | CASSLGRTNTGELFF | TGTGCCAGCAGCTTGGGCAGGACTAACACCGGGGAGCTGTTTTTT
- | TRBD2 | TRBJ2-3 | TRBV5-1 | CASSSQAGGLDTQYF | TGCGCCAGCAGCTCTCAAGCGGGAGGGCTCGATACGCAGTATTTT
- | - | TRBJ2-7 | TRBV5-1 | CASSRQGRLNYEQYF | TGCGCCAGCAGCAGGCAGGGTCGGCTCAACTACGAGCAGTACTTC
- | TRBD2 | TRBJ2-2 | TRBV3-1/TRBV3-2 | CASSRRLAGNTGELFF | TGTGCCAGCAGCCGGCGACTAGCGGGGAACACCGGGGAGCTGTTTTTT
- | - | TRBJ2-3 | TRBV19 | CASSIGRQDTQYF | TGTGCCAGTAGTATAGGGCGGCAGGATACGCAGTATTTT
- | - | TRBJ1-5 | TRBV9 | CASSVGTGENWPQHF | TGTGCCAGCAGCGTGGGGACGGGGGAGAATTGGCCCCAGCATTTT
- | TRBD1 | TRBJ1-1 | TRBV14 | CASSQAGTGGRTEAFF | TGTGCCAGCAGCCAAGCGGGGACAGGGGGCCGAACTGAAGCTTTCTTT
- | - | TRBJ1-1 | TRBV5-1 | CASTREGTMNTEAFF | TGCGCCAGCACCCGTGAGGGTACAATGAACACTGAAGCTTTCTTT
- | - | TRBJ1-2 | TRBV5-1 | CASSLGRDGGYTF | TGCGCCAGCAGCTTGGGGAGGGACGGGGGCTACACCTTC
- | TRBD1 | TRBJ2-5 | TRBV5-1 | CASSLAGTGQETQYF | TGCGCCAGCAGCTTGGCAGGGACAGGCCAAGAGACCCAGTACTTC
- | - | TRBJ1-5 | TRBV2 | CASSGGRGTNQPQHF | TGTGCCAGCAGTGGGGGCAGGGGAACCAATCAGCCCCAGCATTTT
- | TRBD2 | TRBJ2-5 | TRBV7-9 | CASGEGRETQYF | TGTGCCAGTGGGGAGGGGAGAGAGACCCAGTACTTC
once | - | TRBJ2-7 | TRBV6-1 | CASSAGVYEQYF | TGTGCCAGCAGTGCCGGGGTCTACGAGCAGTACTTC
- | TRBD2 | TRBJ2-3 | TRBV5-1 | CASRQGLAVTDTQYF | TGCGCCAGCAGACAGGGACTAGCTGTCACAGATACGCAGTATTTT
- | - | TRBJ1-1 | TRBV6-5 | CASRFTGNTEAFF | TGTGCCAGCAGATTTACGGGGAACACTGAAGCTTTCTTT
- | TRBD1 | TRBJ2-2 | TRBV11-3 | CASSPQQGTPNTGELFF | TGTGCCAGCAGCCCACAACAGGGGACCCCGAACACCGGGGAGCTGTTTTTT
- | - | TRBJ1-3 | TRBV10-3 | CAIRPTGSGNTIYF | TGTGCCATCAGACCTACAGGGTCTGGAAACACCATATATTTT
- | TRBD1 | TRBJ1-1 | TRBV6-2/TRBV6-3 | CASSYAGGRNTEAFF | TGTGCCAGCAGTTACGCAGGGGGTAGGAACACTGAAGCTTTCTTT
- | - | TRBJ1-4 | TRBV5-1 | CASSLAPATNEKLFF | TGCGCCAGCAGCTTGGCCCCAGCAACTAATGAAAAACTGTTTTTT
- | TRBD2 | TRBJ2-7 | TRBV15 | CATSRSTGTSLYEQYF | TGTGCCACCAGCAGAAGCACCGGGACTAGCCTTTACGAGCAGTACTTC
- | - | TRBJ1-1 | TRBV11-1 | CASSFRDTEAFF | TGTGCCAGCAGCTTCAGGGATACTGAAGCTTTCTTT
- | TRBD2 | TRBJ2-5 | TRBV9 | CASSTSGREETQYF | TGTGCCAGCAGCACTAGCGGGAGAGAAGAGACCCAGTACTTC
- | - | TRBJ1-3 | TRBV6-1 | CASSEGRVAIYF | TGTGCCAGCAGTGAAGGCCGGGTGGCCATATATTTT
few | TRBD1 | TRBJ1-6 | TRBV28 | CASSQGQGMAALHF | TGTGCCAGCAGTCAGGGACAGGGGATGGCGGCCCTCCACTTT
- | - | TRBJ2-6 | TRBV18 | CASSSTSGANVLTF | TGTGCCAGCTCATCTACCTCTGGGGCCAACGTCCTGACTTTC
once | TRBD1 | TRBJ1-1 | TRBV3-1/TRBV3-2 | CASSRQGGTEAFF | TGTGCCAGCAGCCGACAGGGGGGAACTGAAGCTTTCTTT
- | TRBD2 | TRBJ2-1 | TRBV24-1 | CATSDGTSGGPRDEQFF | TGTGCCACCAGTGATGGGACTAGCGGGGGGCCCAGGGATGAGCAGTTCTTC
- | - | TRBJ1-5 | TRBV3-1/TRBV3-2 | CASSQDTLPNQPQHF | TGTGCCAGCAGCCAAGACACTCTGCCTAATCAGCCCCAGCATTTT
- | TRBD1 | TRBJ1-2 | TRBV5-1 | CASSPSGQGAFGYTF | TGCGCCAGCAGCCCTTCGGGACAGGGGGCGTTTGGCTACACCTTC